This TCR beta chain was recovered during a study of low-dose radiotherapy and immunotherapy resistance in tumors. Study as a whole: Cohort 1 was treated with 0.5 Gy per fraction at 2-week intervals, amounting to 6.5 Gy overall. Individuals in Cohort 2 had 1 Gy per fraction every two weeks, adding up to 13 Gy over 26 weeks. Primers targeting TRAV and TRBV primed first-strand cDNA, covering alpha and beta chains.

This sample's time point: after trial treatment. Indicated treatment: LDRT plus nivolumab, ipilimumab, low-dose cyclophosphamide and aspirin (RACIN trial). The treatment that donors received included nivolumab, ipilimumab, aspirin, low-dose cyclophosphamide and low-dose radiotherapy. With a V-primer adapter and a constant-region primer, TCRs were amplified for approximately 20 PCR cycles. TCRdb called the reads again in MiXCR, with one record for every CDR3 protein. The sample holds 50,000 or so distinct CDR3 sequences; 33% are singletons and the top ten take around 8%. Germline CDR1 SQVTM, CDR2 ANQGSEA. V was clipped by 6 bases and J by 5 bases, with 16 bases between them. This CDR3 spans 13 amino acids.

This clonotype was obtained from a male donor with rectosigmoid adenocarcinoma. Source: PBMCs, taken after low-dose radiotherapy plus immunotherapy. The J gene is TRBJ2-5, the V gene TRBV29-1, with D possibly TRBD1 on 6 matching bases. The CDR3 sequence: CSVTKGVDETQYF. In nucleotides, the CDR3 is TGCAGCGTCACTAAGGGGGTGGACGAGACCCAGTACTTC.